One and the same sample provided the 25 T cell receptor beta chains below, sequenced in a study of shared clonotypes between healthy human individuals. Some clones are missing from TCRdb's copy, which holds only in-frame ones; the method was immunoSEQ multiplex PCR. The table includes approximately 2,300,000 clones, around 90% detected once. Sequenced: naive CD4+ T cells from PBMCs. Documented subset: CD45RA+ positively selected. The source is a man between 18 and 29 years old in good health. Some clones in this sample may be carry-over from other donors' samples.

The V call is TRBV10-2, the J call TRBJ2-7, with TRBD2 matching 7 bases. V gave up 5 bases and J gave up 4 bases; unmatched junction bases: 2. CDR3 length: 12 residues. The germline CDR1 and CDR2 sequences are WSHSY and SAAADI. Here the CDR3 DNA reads TGCGCCAGCAGTTTGCGGGGGTACGAGCAGTACTTC. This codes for CASSLRGYEQYF.

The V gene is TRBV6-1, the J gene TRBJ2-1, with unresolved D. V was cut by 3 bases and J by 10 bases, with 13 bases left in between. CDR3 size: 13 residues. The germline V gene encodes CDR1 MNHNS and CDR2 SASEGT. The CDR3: CASSDDRNFEQFF. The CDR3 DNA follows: TGTGCCAGCAGTGACGACCGCAATTTCGAGCAGTTCTTC.

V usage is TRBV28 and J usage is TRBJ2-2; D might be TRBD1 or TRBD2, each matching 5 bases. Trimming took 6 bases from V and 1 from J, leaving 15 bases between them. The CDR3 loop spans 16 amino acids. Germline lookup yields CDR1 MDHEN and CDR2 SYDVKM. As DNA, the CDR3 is TGTGCCAGCAGATTGTCCGGGACGGGGAACACCGGGGAGCTGTTTTTT. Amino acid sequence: CASRLSGTGNTGELFF.

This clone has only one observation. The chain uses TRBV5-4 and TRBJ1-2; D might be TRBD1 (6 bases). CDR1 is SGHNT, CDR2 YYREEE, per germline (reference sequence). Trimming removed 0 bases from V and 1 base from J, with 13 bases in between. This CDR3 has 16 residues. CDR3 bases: TGTGCCAGCAGCTTGGAGGGGGGGCAGGGTAACTATGGCTACACCTTC. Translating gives CASSLEGGQGNYGYTF.

This CDR3 is CASSPGIRDTQYF. For the CDR3, the DNA is TGTGCCAGCTCACCAGGAATCCGCGATACGCAGTATTTT. The chain has TRBV18 and TRBJ2-3, with D uncertain. Germline-derived CDR1 and CDR2 are KGHSH and LQKENI. With 2 bases removed from V and 6 bases from J, the gap between germline ends came to 9 bases. The CDR3 contains 13 residues.

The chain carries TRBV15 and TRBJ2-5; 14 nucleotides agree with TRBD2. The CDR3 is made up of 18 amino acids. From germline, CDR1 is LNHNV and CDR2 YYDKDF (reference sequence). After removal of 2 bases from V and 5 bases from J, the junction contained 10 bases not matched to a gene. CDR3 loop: CATSRQTSGRARVETQYF. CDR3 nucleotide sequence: TGTGCCACCAGCAGACAGACTAGCGGGAGGGCCCGGGTTGAGACCCAGTACTTC.

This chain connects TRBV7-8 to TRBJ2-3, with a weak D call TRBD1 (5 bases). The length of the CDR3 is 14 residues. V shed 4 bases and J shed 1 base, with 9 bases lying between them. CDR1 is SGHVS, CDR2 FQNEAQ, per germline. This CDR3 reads CASSSPRGTDTQYF. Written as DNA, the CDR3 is TGTGCCAGCAGCTCACCCAGGGGCACAGATACGCAGTATTTT.

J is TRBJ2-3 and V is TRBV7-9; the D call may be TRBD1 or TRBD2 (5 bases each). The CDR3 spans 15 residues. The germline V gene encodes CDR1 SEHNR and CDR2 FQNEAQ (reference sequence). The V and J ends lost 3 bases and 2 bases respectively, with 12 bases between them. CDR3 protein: CASSLGLAYTDTQYF. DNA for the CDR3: TGTGCCAGCAGCTTGGGGCTAGCATACACAGATACGCAGTATTTT.

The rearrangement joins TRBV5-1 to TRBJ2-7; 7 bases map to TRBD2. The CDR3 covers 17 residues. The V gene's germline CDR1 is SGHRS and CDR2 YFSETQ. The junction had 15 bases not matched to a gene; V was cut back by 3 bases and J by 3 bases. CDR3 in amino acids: CASSSAPRLAVIYEQYF. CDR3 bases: TGCGCCAGCAGCTCGGCTCCGAGGCTAGCGGTAATCTACGAGCAGTACTTC.

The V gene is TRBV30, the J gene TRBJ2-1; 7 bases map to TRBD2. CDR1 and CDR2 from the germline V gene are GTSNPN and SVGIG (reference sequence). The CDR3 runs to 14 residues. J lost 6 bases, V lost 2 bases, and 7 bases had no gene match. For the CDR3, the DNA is TGTGCCTGGAGTCGGAGTCCTAGCGGCAATGAGCAGTTCTTC. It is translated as CAWSRSPSGNEQFF.

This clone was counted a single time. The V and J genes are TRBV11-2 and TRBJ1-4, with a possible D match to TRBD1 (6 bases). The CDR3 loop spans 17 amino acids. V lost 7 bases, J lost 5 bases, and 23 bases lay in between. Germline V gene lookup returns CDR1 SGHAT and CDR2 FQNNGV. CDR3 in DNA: TGTGCCAGCACCGAAGTTACAGGGTTTAGGGGGAATGAAAAACTGTTTTTT. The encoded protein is CASTEVTGFRGNEKLFF.

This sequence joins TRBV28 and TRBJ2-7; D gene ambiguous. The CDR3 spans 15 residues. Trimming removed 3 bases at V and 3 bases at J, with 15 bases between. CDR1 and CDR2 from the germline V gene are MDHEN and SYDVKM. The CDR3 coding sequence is TGTGCCAGCAGTTTTTGGGCCGGCCCTTACTACGAGCAGTACTTC. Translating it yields CASSFWAGPYYEQYF.

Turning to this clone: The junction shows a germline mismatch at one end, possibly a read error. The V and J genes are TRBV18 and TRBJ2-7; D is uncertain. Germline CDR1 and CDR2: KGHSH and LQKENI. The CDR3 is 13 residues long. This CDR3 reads CTSSPTAGYEQYF. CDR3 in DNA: TGTACCAGCTCACCGACCGCCGGTTACGAGCAGTACTTC.

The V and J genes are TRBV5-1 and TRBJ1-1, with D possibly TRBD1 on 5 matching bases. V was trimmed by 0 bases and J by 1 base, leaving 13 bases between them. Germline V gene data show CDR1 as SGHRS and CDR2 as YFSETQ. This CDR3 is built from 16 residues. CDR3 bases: TGCGCCAGCAGCTTGGTTCCCGGGACTGGGAACACTGAAGCTTTCTTT. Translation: CASSLVPGTGNTEAFF. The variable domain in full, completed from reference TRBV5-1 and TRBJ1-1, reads KAGVTQTPRYLIKTRGQQVTLSCSPISGHRSVSWYQQTPGQGLQFLFEYFSETQRNKGNFPGRFSGRQFSNSRSEMNVSTLELGDSALYLCASSLVPGTGNTEAFFGQGTRLTVV.

The CDR3 sequence is CAISDSGRGSQPQHF. The CDR3 nucleotides are TGTGCCATCAGTGATTCAGGCAGGGGGAGTCAGCCCCAGCATTTT. The chain recombines TRBV10-3 with TRBJ1-5; TRBD1 matches at 7 bases. The CDR3 extends over 15 amino acids. V was clipped by 3 bases and J by 6 bases; unmatched bases: 8. Germline-derived CDR1 and CDR2 are ENHRY and SYGVKD.

The CDR3 is CASKTGTYYEQYF. In DNA, the CDR3 is TGTGCCAGCAAGACAGGGACGTACTACGAGCAGTACTTC. The chain recombines TRBV2 with TRBJ2-7; TRBD1 agrees at 7 bases. The germline V gene encodes CDR1 SNHLY and CDR2 FYNNEI. V dropped 7 bases and J dropped 3; count of bases not matched to a gene: 6. The CDR3 runs 13 residues.

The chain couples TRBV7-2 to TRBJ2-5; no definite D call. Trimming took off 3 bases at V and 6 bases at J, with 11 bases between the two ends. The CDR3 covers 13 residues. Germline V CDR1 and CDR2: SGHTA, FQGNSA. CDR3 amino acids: CASSFSVRKTQYF. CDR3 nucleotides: TGTGCCAGCAGCTTTTCCGTGCGGAAGACCCAGTACTTC.

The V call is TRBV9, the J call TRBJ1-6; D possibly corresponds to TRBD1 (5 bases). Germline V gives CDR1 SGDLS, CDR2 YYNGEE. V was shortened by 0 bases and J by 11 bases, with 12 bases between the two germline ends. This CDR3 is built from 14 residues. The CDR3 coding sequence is TGTGCCAGCAGCGTAGATTCGGGGACCACACCCCTCCACTTT. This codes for CASSVDSGTTPLHF.

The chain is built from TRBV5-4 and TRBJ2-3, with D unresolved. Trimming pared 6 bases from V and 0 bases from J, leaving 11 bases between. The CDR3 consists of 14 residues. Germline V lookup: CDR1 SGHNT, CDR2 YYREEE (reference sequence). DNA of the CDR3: TGTGCCAGCACTAGTATGTCTAGCACAGATACGCAGTATTTT. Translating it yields CASTSMSSTDTQYF. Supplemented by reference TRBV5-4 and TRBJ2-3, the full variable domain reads ETGVTQSPTHLIKTRGQQVTLRCSSQSGHNTVSWYQQALGQGPQFIFQYYREEENGRGNFPPRFSGLQFPNYSSELNVNALELDDSALYLCASTSMSSTDTQYFGPGTRLTVL.

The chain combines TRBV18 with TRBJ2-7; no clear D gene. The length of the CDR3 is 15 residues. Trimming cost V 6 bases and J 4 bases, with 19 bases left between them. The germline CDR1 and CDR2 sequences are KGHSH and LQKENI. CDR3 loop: CASSLGPDSLYEQYF. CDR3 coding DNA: TGTGCCAGCTCTCTCGGGCCCGATTCTCTATACGAGCAGTACTTC.

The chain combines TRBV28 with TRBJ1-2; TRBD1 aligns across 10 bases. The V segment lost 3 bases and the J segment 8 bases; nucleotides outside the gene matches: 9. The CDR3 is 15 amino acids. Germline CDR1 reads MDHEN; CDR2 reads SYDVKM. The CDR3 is CASSFPRQGARGYTF. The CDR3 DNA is TGTGCCAGCAGTTTCCCCCGACAGGGGGCGCGGGGCTACACCTTC.

CDR3 residues: CSAQGNRGQATDEQFF. For the CDR3, the DNA is TGCAGCGCCCAGGGAAATCGGGGACAGGCAACGGATGAGCAGTTCTTC. The chain is built from TRBV29-1 and TRBJ2-1, with 8 nucleotides matching TRBD1. Trimming removed 7 bases from V and 8 bases from J; junction bases left unmatched: 19. Germline V gene lookup returns CDR1 SQVTM and CDR2 ANQGSEA. The CDR3 consists of 16 residues.

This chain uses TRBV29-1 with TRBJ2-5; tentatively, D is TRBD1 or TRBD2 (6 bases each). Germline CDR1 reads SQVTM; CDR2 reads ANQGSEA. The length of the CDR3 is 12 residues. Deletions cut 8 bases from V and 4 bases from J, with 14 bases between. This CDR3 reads CSINEGGETQYF. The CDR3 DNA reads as TGCAGCATTAACGAGGGGGGAGAGACCCAGTACTTC. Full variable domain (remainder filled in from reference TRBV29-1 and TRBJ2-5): SAVISQKPSRDICQRGTSLTIQCQVDSQVTMMFWYRQQPGQSLTLIATANQGSEATYESGFVIDKFPISRPNLTFSTLTVSNMSPEDSSIYLCSINEGGETQYFGPGTRLLVL.

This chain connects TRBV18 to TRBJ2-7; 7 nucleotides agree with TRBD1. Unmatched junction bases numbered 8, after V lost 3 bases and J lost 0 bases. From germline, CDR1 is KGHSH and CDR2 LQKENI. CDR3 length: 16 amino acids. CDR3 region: CASSPPLPGGSYEQYF. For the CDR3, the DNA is TGTGCCAGCTCACCCCCTCTCCCAGGGGGCTCCTACGAGCAGTACTTC.

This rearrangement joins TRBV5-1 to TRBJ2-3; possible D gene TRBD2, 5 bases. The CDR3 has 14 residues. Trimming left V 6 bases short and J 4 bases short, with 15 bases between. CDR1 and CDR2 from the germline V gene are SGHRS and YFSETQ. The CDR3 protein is CASTSRGSPDTQYF. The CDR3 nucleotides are TGCGCCAGCACCTCACGGGGTTCCCCAGATACGCAGTATTTT. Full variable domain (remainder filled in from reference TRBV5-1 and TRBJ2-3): KAGVTQTPRYLIKTRGQQVTLSCSPISGHRSVSWYQQTPGQGLQFLFEYFSETQRNKGNFPGRFSGRQFSNSRSEMNVSTLELGDSALYLCASTSRGSPDTQYFGPGTRLTVL.